These 30 T cell receptor beta chains share one sample of origin, sequenced in a study of Ad26.COV2.S vaccination and SARS-CoV-2 variants. Treatment denoted: 15 to 20 received Ad26.COV2.S at low or high dose, single or two shots; 5 received placebo; per-sample allocation not given. The samples were gathered on day 63 after the first injection of vaccine or placebo. Produced via immunoSEQ multiplex PCR; TCRdb's table is partial and in-frame only. This sample has around 500,000 clones, with roughly nine tenths found just once. This specimen consisted of peripheral blood, obtained in a trial of Ad26.COV2.S vaccine versus placebo. Every receptor here comes from a person between 18 and 65 years old who received the Ad26.COV2.S COVID-19 vaccine or a placebo.

V and J are TRBV18 and TRBJ2-3; either TRBD1 or TRBD2 may fit D (5 bases each). This CDR3 spans 16 amino acids. CDR1 is KGHSH, CDR2 LQKENI, per germline. V shed 3 bases and J shed 3 bases, with 16 bases lying between them. The CDR3, as DNA: TGTGCCAGCTCACCGGCAGAGGGTACAGGAACAGATACGCAGTATTTT. Protein: CASSPAEGTGTDTQYF.

The V call is TRBV6-1, the J call TRBJ2-1, with TRBD2 identical over 11 bases. There are 19 residues in the CDR3. Losses at the gene ends were 6 bases for V and 0 bases for J; bases not matched to a gene: 13. Germline V gives CDR1 MNHNS, CDR2 SASEGT. CDR3 DNA sequence: TGTGCCAGCAGCGAAATCCCGGGACTAGCGGTGAGCTCCTACAATGAGCAGTTCTTC. The encoded protein is CASSEIPGLAVSSYNEQFF.

The J gene is TRBJ1-2, the V gene TRBV18, with D perhaps TRBD1 (6 bases). V lost 3 bases to trimming and J lost 7 bases, with 18 bases between them. CDR3 length: 15 amino acids. CDR1 and CDR2 from the germline V gene are KGHSH and LQKENI. The CDR3 reads CASSPTGMPEGGYTF. The CDR3 region has the DNA TGTGCCAGCTCACCTACAGGGATGCCCGAGGGTGGCTACACCTTC.

The count of this clone is one. The rearrangement uses TRBV28 and TRBJ1-1; TRBD1 matches 7 bases. V shed 6 bases and J 3 bases; nucleotides not matched to a gene: 4. The CDR3 extends over 13 amino acids. Germline V gene lookup returns CDR1 MDHEN and CDR2 SYDVKM. The CDR3 loop is CASSPTGYTEAFF. CDR3 nucleotide sequence: TGTGCCAGCAGCCCGACAGGGTACACTGAAGCTTTCTTT.

The chain recombines TRBV11-2 with TRBJ2-7, with TRBD1 matching 9 bases. There are 15 residues in the CDR3. The J segment lost 3 bases and the V segment lost 1 base, leaving 4 bases of the junction unmatched. Germline loops: CDR1 SGHAT, CDR2 FQNNGV. CDR3 bases: TGTGCCAGCAGCTTAGGGGGACAGGGTAACTACGAGCAGTACTTC. It is translated as CASSLGGQGNYEQYF.

The CDR3 loop is CASSLEGRTHYEQYF. The CDR3 DNA is TGTGCCAGCAGCTTAGAGGGTAGGACCCACTACGAGCAGTACTTC. V usage is TRBV7-2 and J usage is TRBJ2-7; D not resolved. This CDR3 has 15 residues. Germline CDR1 is SGHTA and CDR2 is FQGNSA. V shed 1 base and J shed 3 bases, with 13 bases lying between them.

The rearrangement joins TRBV4-1 to TRBJ2-1; no clear D. The CDR3 length is 16 residues. Germline V CDR1 and CDR2: MGHRA, YSYEKL. Trimming shortened V by 1 base and J by 5 bases, and 15 bases separated the two germline ends. The CDR3 nucleotides read TGCGCCAGCAGCCAAGTGTCGGATCCCATAAACAATGAGCAGTTCTTC. It yields the protein CASSQVSDPINNEQFF.

The chain employs TRBV2 and TRBJ1-6, with 10 nucleotides matching TRBD1. The CDR3 loop spans 14 amino acids. CDR1 and CDR2 (germline): SNHLY, FYNNEI. The V segment lost 7 bases and the J segment 8 bases; nucleotides outside the gene matches: 5. The CDR3, as DNA: TGTGCCAGCAACGCCGGGACAGGGGATTCACCCCTCCACTTT. Translated, it gives CASNAGTGDSPLHF.

This clone was counted between two and nine times. V and J are TRBV2 and TRBJ1-5; D remains unclear. The germline V and J ends were trimmed by 7 bases and 0 bases, with 7 bases remaining between them. This CDR3 region has 13 residues. The germline gives CDR1 SNHLY, CDR2 FYNNEI. In DNA, the CDR3 is TGTGCCAGCATGGGGTATAGCAATCAGCCCCAGCATTTT. This codes for CASMGYSNQPQHF.

V is TRBV5-6 and J is TRBJ2-5, with D perhaps matching TRBD1 or TRBD2 (5 bases each). Germline V gene data show CDR1 as SGHDT and CDR2 as YYEEEE. V lost 6 bases and J 7 bases, leaving 19 bases between the germline ends. This CDR3 comprises 14 residues. The CDR3 is CASTFWGSVGTQYF. CDR3 in DNA: TGTGCCAGCACCTTCTGGGGGAGTGTCGGGACCCAGTACTTC.

A note on this clone: The same CDR3 is also encoded by other DNA sequences in this sample. This chain uses TRBV12-3 or TRBV12-4 with TRBJ1-1, with no clear D. There are 12 residues in the CDR3. The germline V and J ends were trimmed by 3 bases and 0 bases, with 2 bases remaining between them. CDR3 sequence: CASSFVNTEAFF. The CDR3 DNA sequence: TGTGCCAGCAGTTTCGTGAACACTGAAGCTTTCTTT.

The chain carries TRBV7-6 and TRBJ2-1; tentatively, D is TRBD1 (6 bases). This CDR3 has 15 amino acids. Trimming stripped 1 base from V and 4 bases from J, with 11 bases between. CDR1 and CDR2 from the germline V gene are SGHVS and FNYEAQ. Here the CDR3 DNA reads TGTGCCAGCAGCTTAGGAGGGACACGTTACAATGAGCAGTTCTTC. Amino acid sequence: CASSLGGTRYNEQFF.

The rearrangement joins TRBV10-3 to TRBJ2-5, with 16 bases aligning to TRBD2. From germline, CDR1 is ENHRY and CDR2 SYGVKD. V lost 2 bases to trimming and J lost 5 bases; unmatched junction nucleotides: 20. The CDR3 length is 22 residues. CDR3 DNA: TGTGCCATCAGTGAGCATAAAGTCTTAACGGGGACTAGCGGGAGGGTCCGCGAGACCCAGTACTTC. Translated: CAISEHKVLTGTSGRVRETQYF.

The V gene is TRBV13, the J gene TRBJ2-7; possibly TRBD2 for D (6 bases). Trimming shortened V by 0 bases and J by 5 bases, and 17 bases separated the two germline ends. This CDR3 is built from 16 residues. Germline V gene sequence: CDR1 PRHDT, CDR2 FYEKMQ (reference sequence). The CDR3: CASSLGEGSFRDEQYF. The CDR3 nucleotides read TGTGCCAGCAGCTTAGGGGAGGGGTCCTTCAGGGACGAGCAGTACTTC.

This rearrangement joins TRBV6-2 or TRBV6-3 to TRBJ2-2, with D possibly matching TRBD1 (5 bases). Germline loops: CDR1 MNHEY, CDR2 SVGEGT. The CDR3 sequence is 14 residues long. The germline V and J ends were trimmed by 6 bases and 5 bases, with 13 bases remaining between them. The CDR3 region has the DNA TGTGCCAGCAGCCGACAGATTTTAACCGGGGAGCTGTTTTTT. This translates into CASSRQILTGELFF.

This clone showed up just a few times. The CDR3 nucleotides read TGCAGTGCTAGTTATAATCAGCCCCAGCATTTT. It translates to CSASYNQPQHF. The chain links TRBV20-1 to TRBJ1-5; D unclear. CDR3 size: 11 residues. CDR1 and CDR2 from the germline V gene are DFQATT and SNEGSKA (reference sequence). V shed 3 bases and J shed 4 bases, with 4 bases lying between them.

The chain is built from TRBV7-6 and TRBJ1-3; D call uncertain. V was clipped by 5 bases and J by 2 bases, with 22 bases between them. This CDR3 comprises 18 residues. From germline, CDR1 is SGHVS and CDR2 FNYEAQ. The CDR3 nucleotides read TGTGCCAGCAGCCCCCTCTCGACCGTGCAGTCCACTGGAAACACCATATATTTT. This codes for CASSPLSTVQSTGNTIYF.

The chain couples TRBV15 to TRBJ1-2; D remains ambiguous. V dropped 0 bases and J dropped 0 bases, with 11 bases sitting between them. The CDR3 extends over 16 amino acids. Germline-derived CDR1 and CDR2 are LNHNV and YYDKDF (reference sequence). The CDR3 DNA reads TGTGCCACCAGCAGAGATTGGCAGTCAGCTAACTATGGCTACACCTTC. Its protein is CATSRDWQSANYGYTF.

The J gene is TRBJ1-1, the V gene TRBV2; 7 bases fit TRBD1. The ends lost 8 bases at V and 5 bases at J; junction bases unmatched: 2. Germline CDR1 is SNHLY and CDR2 is FYNNEI. This CDR3 comprises 11 residues. Here the CDR3 DNA reads TGTGCCAGCCACAGGGGAACTGAAGCTTTCTTT. Translation gives CASHRGTEAFF.

This chain joins TRBV9 and TRBJ1-2, with TRBD1 identical over 10 bases. The V gene's germline CDR1 is SGDLS and CDR2 YYNGEE. CDR3 length: 14 residues. V lost 0 bases to trimming and J lost 7 bases; unmatched junction nucleotides: 3. The CDR3 DNA reads as TGTGCCAGCAGCGTAGGACAGGGGGCGAGTGGCTACACCTTC. Translated: CASSVGQGASGYTF.

This clone was found once. The same CDR3 also results from other DNA sequences found in this sample. The chain is built from TRBV28 and TRBJ2-7; no reliable D call. Trimming removed 1 base from V and 1 base from J, with 2 bases in between. Germline V gene sequence: CDR1 MDHEN, CDR2 SYDVKM. CDR3 size: 12 residues. The chain's CDR3 is CASSLSSYEQYF. The CDR3 nucleotides read TGTGCCAGCAGTTTATCTTCCTACGAGCAGTACTTC.

This rearrangement joins TRBV30 to TRBJ1-1, with unresolved D. There are 11 residues in the CDR3. Per the germline V gene, CDR1 is GTSNPN and CDR2 is SVGIG (reference sequence). The V end was cut by 5 bases, the J end by 8 bases, with 12 bases between. The CDR3 DNA reads as TGTGCCTGGGACGAGGCCGCCGAAGCTTTCTTT. Its protein product is CAWDEAAEAFF.

In its sample, this clone was seen once. The chain uses TRBV5-1 and TRBJ1-1, with D possibly being TRBD1 (6 bases). V was cut by 2 bases and J by 5 bases, with 13 bases left in between. The V gene's germline CDR1 is SGHRS and CDR2 YFSETQ. The CDR3 has 14 residues. The CDR3 spells CASSFGGRGTEAFF. As DNA, the CDR3 is TGCGCCAGCAGCTTCGGGGGGCGAGGAACTGAAGCTTTCTTT.

The chain employs TRBV28 and TRBJ1-5, with D possibly being TRBD1 (5 bases). Trimming left V 7 bases short and J 2 bases short, with 21 bases between. Looked up from germline, CDR1 is MDHEN and CDR2 is SYDVKM. The CDR3 is 17 residues long. The CDR3 spells CASTPLGQGVGNQPQHF. The CDR3, as DNA: TGTGCCAGCACCCCCCTCGGGCAGGGTGTAGGCAATCAGCCCCAGCATTTT. Drawing the rest from reference TRBV28 and TRBJ1-5, the complete variable domain is DVKVTQSSRYLVKRTGEKVFLECVQDMDHENMFWYRQDPGLGLRLIYFSYDVKMKEKGDIPEGYSVSREKKERFSLILESASTNQTSMYLCASTPLGQGVGNQPQHFGDGTRLSIL.

The chain carries TRBV6-5 and TRBJ1-2, with D possibly matching TRBD1 (6 bases). V shed 0 bases and J shed 8 bases, with 13 bases lying between them. The CDR3 consists of 14 residues. Germline V lookup: CDR1 MNHEY, CDR2 SVGAGI. The CDR3 bases are TGTGCCAGCAGTTACTCCGGGGGGCTGGTCGGCTACACCTTC. Protein product: CASSYSGGLVGYTF.

The rearrangement links TRBV27 to TRBJ2-1; the D gene is possibly TRBD2 (7 bases). Germline lookup yields CDR1 MNHEY and CDR2 SMNVEV (reference sequence). V was shortened by 3 bases and J by 3 bases, with 12 bases between the two germline ends. The CDR3 consists of 15 residues. Written as DNA, the CDR3 is TGTGCCAGCAGTTTGTGGCGGGGGCTCTACAATGAGCAGTTCTTC. Encoded protein: CASSLWRGLYNEQFF.

This clone was seen only once. V usage is TRBV2 and J usage is TRBJ2-1; 10 bases map to TRBD2. The V gene's germline CDR1 is SNHLY and CDR2 FYNNEI. The CDR3 has 15 amino acids. V lost 6 bases to trimming and J lost 5 bases; unmatched junction nucleotides: 7. Here the CDR3 DNA reads TGTGCCAGCAGGAGACTAGCGGGTAAGGACAATGAGCAGTTCTTC. This gives the protein CASRRLAGKDNEQFF.

V is TRBV9 and J is TRBJ2-1, with TRBD1 as a possible D gene (6 bases). The CDR3 extends over 11 amino acids. Germline-derived CDR1 and CDR2 are SGDLS and YYNGEE. V dropped 7 bases and J dropped 11 bases, with 13 bases sitting between them. The CDR3, as DNA: TGTGCCAGCGGCCGGGACAACAAGCAGTTCTTC. It is translated as CASGRDNKQFF.

The CDR3 nucleotides are TGTGCCAGCAGTCTGGGTTCCTCCTATAATTCACCCCTCCACTTT. Translated, it gives CASSLGSSYNSPLHF. The chain carries TRBV6-5 and TRBJ1-6; unclear D gene. Germline V CDR1 and CDR2: MNHEY, SVGAGI. The CDR3 loop spans 15 amino acids. Trimming took 5 bases from V and 0 from J, leaving 8 bases between them.

The chain has TRBV3-1 (or the pseudogene TRBV3-2) and TRBJ1-2; no firm D call. The ends were cut back, 0 bases at V and 6 bases at J, with 14 bases in the middle. Germline V gene data show CDR1 as LGHDT and CDR2 as YNNKEL (reference sequence). The CDR3 length is 15 residues. The CDR3 region is CASSQDPGIGNGYTF. CDR3 sequence (DNA): TGTGCCAGCAGCCAAGACCCGGGGATTGGCAATGGCTACACCTTC.